Below are 7 T cell receptor beta chains sequenced from a single sample in a study of cytomegalovirus exposure and HLA in healthy donors. Primers included in the PCR were 60 Vbeta and 13 Jbeta primers. Method: immunoSEQ multiplex PCR; TCRdb's copy keeps in-frame clones and lacks some. Among 150,000 to 160,000 clones listed, around 80% were seen once. Sequencing was done on a sample of PBMCs. These receptors were obtained from a woman aged 40 to 49 in good health and CMV-seropositive.

This chain uses TRBV7-2 with TRBJ2-6; 9 bases are shared with TRBD1. There are 18 residues in the CDR3. The ends lost 5 bases at V and 4 bases at J; junction bases unmatched: 12. Germline CDR1 and CDR2: SGHTA and FQGNSA. This CDR3 reads CASSAGTGLSTGANVLTF. The CDR3 nucleotides read TGTGCCAGCAGCGCCGGGACAGGGCTTAGTACCGGGGCCAACGTCCTGACTTTC.

The chain combines TRBV7-3 with TRBJ2-7; possible D gene TRBD2, 5 bases. This CDR3 is 13 amino acids long. Germline V gives CDR1 SGHTA, CDR2 FQGTGA. Deletions cut 5 bases from V and 5 bases from J, with 13 bases between. The CDR3 protein is CASSLLGSDEQYF. The CDR3 nucleotides are TGTGCCAGCAGCCTACTAGGTTCGGACGAGCAGTACTTC.

This chain connects TRBV2 to TRBJ2-7; D is possibly TRBD2 (6 bases). This CDR3 region has 15 residues. CDR1 is SNHLY, CDR2 FYNNEI, per germline. V gave up 2 bases and J gave up 5 bases, with 16 bases separating them. DNA of the CDR3: TGTGCCAGCAGTGAAATAGACGGGAGAAAGGACGAGCAGTACTTC. Protein product: CASSEIDGRKDEQYF.

This clone was recorded only once. V usage is TRBV7-9 and J usage is TRBJ2-3, with TRBD2 identical over 11 bases. In germline, CDR1 is SEHNR, CDR2 FQNEAQ (reference sequence). J lost 4 bases, V lost 4 bases, and 7 bases had no gene match. The CDR3 is 16 residues long. Here the CDR3 reads CASSYPLAGVPDTQYF. The DNA for the CDR3 is TGTGCCAGCAGCTACCCACTAGCGGGAGTGCCAGATACGCAGTATTTT.

The V gene is TRBV28, the J gene TRBJ1-1, with D possibly matching TRBD1 (6 bases). The V gene's germline CDR1 is MDHEN and CDR2 SYDVKM. The germline V and J ends were trimmed by 5 bases and 11 bases, with 21 bases remaining between them. The CDR3 length is 14 residues. For the CDR3, the DNA is TGTGCCAGCAGTCCTCAGACAGGAGCCGGTCGTGCTTTCTTT. It is translated as CASSPQTGAGRAFF.

The chain has TRBV5-1 and TRBJ2-1; 9 bases match TRBD2. The trim removed 4 bases at V and 4 bases at J, leaving 18 bases unmatched. Germline CDR1 is SGHRS and CDR2 is YFSETQ. The CDR3 loop spans 19 amino acids. The CDR3: CASSPGQNFGTSPYNEQFF. CDR3 DNA sequence: TGCGCCAGCAGCCCGGGACAAAACTTCGGGACTAGCCCTTACAATGAGCAGTTCTTC.

This clone is a singleton in its sample. V gene TRBV30 combines with J gene TRBJ2-5, with TRBD1 as a possible D gene (6 bases). The V gene's germline CDR1 is GTSNPN and CDR2 SVGIG (reference sequence). The CDR3 sequence is 13 residues long. V lost 4 bases, J lost 5 bases, and 14 bases lay in between. The CDR3 reads CAWNWGRGETQYF. As DNA, the CDR3 is TGTGCCTGGAATTGGGGGCGCGGGGAGACCCAGTACTTC.